Presented here are 21 T cell receptor beta chains from one specimen sequenced in a study of T-cell memory formation after mild COVID-19. In TCRdb, the 5' RACE reads were re-called with MiXCR into one record per CDR3 protein. The sample holds about 100,000 distinct CDR3 sequences; around an eighth are singletons and the top ten take around two fifths. The sequenced sample was PBMCs or a T cell subset sorted from them (not recorded which). These TCRs come from a man in his late teens or twenties who had mild COVID-19 (a few samples of this study predate the infection). Cell type and time point are not known.

The V and J genes are TRBV19 and TRBJ2-1, with a weak D call TRBD1 (5 bases). V dropped 9 bases and J dropped 4 bases, with 13 bases sitting between them. The CDR3 covers 13 residues. CDR1 LNHDA and CDR2 SQIVND come from the germline V gene (reference sequence). This chain's CDR3 is CASTGAIYNEQFF. CDR3 DNA: TGTGCCAGCACTGGGGCCATATACAATGAGCAGTTCTTC.

V gene TRBV10-3 combines with J gene TRBJ1-2; D uncertain. From germline, CDR1 is ENHRY and CDR2 SYGVKD. V gave up 3 bases and J gave up 8 bases, with 13 bases separating them. The CDR3 spans 13 residues. This CDR3 is CAISDTGRFGYTF. The CDR3, as DNA: TGTGCCATCAGTGACACCGGCCGATTCGGCTACACCTTC.

The chain uses TRBV20-1 and TRBJ2-7, with D tentatively TRBD2 (5 bases). Trimming removed 3 bases at V and 0 bases at J, with 18 bases between. The CDR3 consists of 16 residues. Germline loops: CDR1 DFQATT, CDR2 SNEGSKA (reference sequence). The CDR3 loop is CSARVPGAVLSYEQYF. The CDR3 DNA reads TGCAGTGCTAGGGTCCCCGGAGCGGTACTCTCCTACGAGCAGTACTTC.

The table lists this clonotype with a few counts. V is TRBV20-1 and J is TRBJ2-7, with 10 bases matching TRBD1. This CDR3 has 13 amino acids. Trimming cost V 6 bases and J 7 bases; bases outside gene matches: 9. Per germline, CDR1 DFQATT and CDR2 SNEGSKA (reference sequence). CDR3 nucleotide sequence: TGCAGTGCGGGCGCGACAGGGGGCCGTGAGCAGTACTTC. Protein: CSAGATGGREQYF.

There are a few counts of this clonotype. The chain couples TRBV6-5 to TRBJ2-1; D may match TRBD1 or TRBD2 (6 bases each). Between the trimmed V and J ends, which lost 7 bases and 8 bases, there was a span of 18 bases. Germline V CDR1 and CDR2: MNHEY, SVGAGI. The CDR3 has 14 residues. The CDR3 here is CASTGGPLIDEQFF. The CDR3, as DNA: TGTGCCAGCACCGGGGGCCCACTTATCGATGAGCAGTTCTTC.

This clonotype showed up just a few times. This sequence joins TRBV27 and TRBJ1-5, with D tentatively TRBD1 (6 bases). CDR3 length equals 14 residues. Trimming removed 3 bases at V and 7 bases at J, with 13 bases between. The germline V gene has CDR1 MNHEY and CDR2 SMNVEV (reference sequence). The CDR3 reads CASSFWGPGQPQHF. The CDR3 nucleotides read TGTGCCAGCAGTTTTTGGGGGCCTGGGCAGCCCCAGCATTTT.

This clonotype has more than one count but fewer than ten. V and J are TRBV4-3 and TRBJ2-1; TRBD2 agrees at 7 bases. The CDR3 runs 18 residues. V shed 2 bases, J shed 1 base, and the junction held 11 bases outside the gene matches. CDR1 is LGHNA, CDR2 YSLEER, per germline. The CDR3 loop is CASSQHWGTTISYNEQFF. CDR3 sequence (DNA): TGCGCCAGCAGCCAACACTGGGGGACTACTATTTCCTACAATGAGCAGTTCTTC.

This clonotype was observed many times. The genes are TRBV7-9 and TRBJ2-1; 7 bases match TRBD1. Germline CDR1 SEHNR, CDR2 FQNEAQ (reference sequence). This CDR3 is 12 amino acids long. V lost 4 bases, J lost 7 bases, and 1 base stayed unmatched. CDR3 sequence reads: CASSSRGNEQFF. The DNA of the CDR3 is TGTGCCAGCAGCTCCAGGGGGAATGAGCAGTTCTTC.

In this sample, this clonotype turned up a few times. The chain recombines TRBV5-5 with TRBJ2-7; no clear D. With 6 bases removed from V and 2 bases from J, the gap between germline ends came to 15 bases. This CDR3 region has 14 residues. Looked up from germline, CDR1 is SGHKS and CDR2 is YYEKEE (reference sequence). The chain's CDR3 is CASTWRGEPYEQYF. DNA of the CDR3: TGTGCCAGCACGTGGAGAGGAGAGCCCTACGAGCAGTACTTC.

This clonotype was picked up a small number of times. V is TRBV6-6 and J is TRBJ2-7; TRBD1 matches at 8 bases. The CDR3 is 16 residues long. J gave up 1 base and V 5 bases, and 10 bases lay outside the gene matches. Looked up from germline, CDR1 is MNHNY and CDR2 is SVGAGI (reference sequence). CDR3 DNA sequence: TGTGCCAGCAGTCCCGCGGGACAGGAGATTTCCTACGAGCAGTACGTC. Protein sequence: CASSPAGQEISYEQYV.

J is TRBJ2-7 and V is TRBV4-1; 8 nucleotides line up with TRBD1. CDR3 size: 15 residues. Germline assignment: CDR1 MGHRA and CDR2 YSYEKL. J gave up 5 bases and V 1 base, and 7 bases lay outside the gene matches. CDR3 loop: CASSQGGAGGDEQYF. The CDR3 DNA reads TGCGCCAGCAGCCAAGGCGGGGCAGGGGGCGACGAGCAGTACTTC.

The chain links TRBV5-4 to TRBJ1-4; TRBD1 matches at 7 bases. The CDR3 runs to 12 residues. Germline-derived CDR1 and CDR2 are SGHNT and YYREEE (reference sequence). V was pared by 4 bases and J by 8 bases, with 2 bases of the junction left unmatched. The DNA for the CDR3 is TGTGCCAGCAGCGTGGGACAGGAAAAACTGTTTTTT. Its protein product is CASSVGQEKLFF.

The genes are TRBV12-3 or TRBV12-4 and TRBJ2-1; weak D call: TRBD2 (6 bases). The V and J ends lost 4 bases and 10 bases respectively, with 14 bases between them. The CDR3 length is 13 residues. As DNA, the CDR3 is TGTGCCAGCAGTTCGTTGTGGGCGGGGGAGCAGTTCTTC. Its protein product is CASSSLWAGEQFF.

Only a few counts were recorded for this clonotype. This chain uses TRBV7-3 with TRBJ2-1; TRBD2 matches at 8 bases. The J segment lost 9 bases and the V segment lost 5 bases, leaving 6 bases of the junction unmatched. CDR3 size: 13 residues. The germline CDR1 and CDR2 sequences are SGHTA and FQGTGA. The CDR3 bases are TGTGCCAGCAGCCCCGGGGGGGCCATTGAGCAGTTCTTC. Protein: CASSPGGAIEQFF. Together with reference TRBV7-3 and TRBJ2-1, the CDR3 gives the full variable domain: GAGVSQTPSNKVTEKGKYVELRCDPISGHTALYWYRQSLGQGPEFLIYFQGTGAADDSGLPNDRFFAVRPEGSVSTLKIQRTERGDSAVYLCASSPGGAIEQFFGPGTRLTVL.

V is TRBV7-6 and J is TRBJ2-7; 9 bases line up with TRBD1. Germline trimming cut 4 bases from V and 4 bases from J; bases unmatched to any gene: 5. Germline V lookup: CDR1 SGHVS, CDR2 FNYEAQ. The CDR3 is 14 residues long. The CDR3 loop is CASSSGQGRYEQYF. The CDR3 nucleotides read TGTGCCAGCAGCTCAGGACAGGGGAGGTACGAGCAGTACTTC. Full variable domain (remainder filled in from reference TRBV7-6 and TRBJ2-7): GAGVSQSPRYKVTKRGQDVALRCDPISGHVSLYWYRQALGQGPEFLTYFNYEAQQDKSGLPNDRFSAERPEGSISTLTIQRTEQRDSAMYRCASSSGQGRYEQYFGPGTRLTVT.

This clonotype has a handful of counts. V and J are TRBV6-5 and TRBJ2-3; 8 nucleotides align to TRBD2. V dropped 5 bases and J dropped 2; count of bases not matched to a gene: 9. Per the germline V gene, CDR1 is MNHEY and CDR2 is SVGAGI. The CDR3 covers 16 residues. The CDR3 sequence is CASSANGGGYTDTQYF. The CDR3 DNA follows: TGTGCCAGCAGTGCAAACGGGGGGGGGTACACAGATACGCAGTATTTT.

This clonotype was picked up a small number of times. Mismatch with germline at one junction end may stem from a read error. V gene TRBV7-7 combines with J gene TRBJ2-1, with 7 bases identical to TRBD2. CDR3 length: 15 residues. Germline assignment: CDR1 SSHAT and CDR2 FNYEAQ (reference sequence). The CDR3 loop is CASSLGLAAYNEQFF. The CDR3 bases are TGTGCTAGCAGCTTAGGTCTAGCGGCCTACAATGAGCAGTTCTTC.

The rearrangement uses TRBV20-1 and TRBJ1-2, with D unclear. Trimming left V 5 bases short and J 0 bases short, with 7 bases between. Per the germline V gene, CDR1 is DFQATT and CDR2 is SNEGSKA (reference sequence). The CDR3 has 12 amino acids. For the CDR3, the DNA is TGCAGTGCTTTTTTAGCTAACTATGGCTACACCTTC. As protein: CSAFLANYGYTF.

Ten or more counts support this clonotype. The rearrangement links TRBV4-2 to TRBJ2-7, with 14 nucleotides matching TRBD2. Looked up from germline, CDR1 is LGHNA and CDR2 is YNFKEQ. The CDR3 sequence is 15 residues long. V was pared by 1 base and J by 4 bases, with 0 bases of the junction left unmatched. CDR3 sequence: CASSQGLAGGYEQYF. CDR3 bases: TGTGCCAGCAGCCAAGGACTAGCGGGGGGGTACGAGCAGTACTTC.

The chain uses TRBV6-1 and TRBJ2-2; D remains ambiguous. This CDR3 spans 13 amino acids. Trimming removed 6 bases from V and 8 bases from J, with 13 bases in between. The germline V gene has CDR1 MNHNS and CDR2 SASEGT. The CDR3 here is CASRENPGGELFF. The CDR3 nucleotides are TGTGCCAGCAGGGAAAACCCCGGGGGGGAGCTGTTTTTT.

The J gene is TRBJ1-5, the V gene TRBV20-1; D is uncertain. Trimming cost V 0 bases and J 7 bases, with 7 bases left between them. Germline V CDR1 and CDR2: DFQATT, SNEGSKA (reference sequence). This CDR3 spans 12 amino acids. CDR3 region: CSARDYSQPQHF. The CDR3 region has the DNA TGCAGTGCTAGAGACTATTCCCAGCCCCAGCATTTT.